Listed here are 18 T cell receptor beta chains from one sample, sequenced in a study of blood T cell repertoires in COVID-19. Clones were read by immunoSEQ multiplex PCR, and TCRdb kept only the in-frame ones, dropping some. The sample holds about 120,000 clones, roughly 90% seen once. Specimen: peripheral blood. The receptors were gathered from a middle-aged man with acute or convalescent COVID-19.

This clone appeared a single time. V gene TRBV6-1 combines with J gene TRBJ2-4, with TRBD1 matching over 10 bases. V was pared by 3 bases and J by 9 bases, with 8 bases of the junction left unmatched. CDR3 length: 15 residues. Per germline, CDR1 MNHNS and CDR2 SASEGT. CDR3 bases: TGTGCCAGCAGTGATTTTGGGACAGGGGCGGCCATTCAGTACTTC. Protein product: CASSDFGTGAAIQYF.

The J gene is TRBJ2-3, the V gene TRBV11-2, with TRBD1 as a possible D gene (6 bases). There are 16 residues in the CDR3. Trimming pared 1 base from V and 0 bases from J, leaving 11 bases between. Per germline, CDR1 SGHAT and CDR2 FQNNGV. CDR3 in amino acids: CASSLGGRGSTDTQYF. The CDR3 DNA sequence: TGTGCCAGCAGCTTAGGCGGCAGGGGAAGCACAGATACGCAGTATTTT.

CDR3 residues: CASSPTGSHEQFF. The CDR3 DNA sequence: TGTGCCAGCAGCCCCACAGGGAGCCATGAGCAGTTCTTC. The gene calls are TRBV7-9 and TRBJ2-1, with D tentatively TRBD1 (6 bases). Trimming took 5 bases from V and 8 from J, leaving 13 bases between them. The CDR3 sequence is 13 residues long. Germline lookup yields CDR1 SEHNR and CDR2 FQNEAQ (reference sequence).

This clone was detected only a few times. The DNA of the CDR3 is TGTGCCAGCAGCCGGTGGGAGGCCTACAATGAGCAGTTCTTC. Protein product: CASSRWEAYNEQFF. V gene TRBV5-6 combines with J gene TRBJ2-1; TRBD2 is a possible D gene (6 bases). The germline gives CDR1 SGHDT, CDR2 YYEEEE. The CDR3 extends over 14 amino acids. The ends were cut back, 4 bases at V and 2 bases at J, with 10 bases in the middle.

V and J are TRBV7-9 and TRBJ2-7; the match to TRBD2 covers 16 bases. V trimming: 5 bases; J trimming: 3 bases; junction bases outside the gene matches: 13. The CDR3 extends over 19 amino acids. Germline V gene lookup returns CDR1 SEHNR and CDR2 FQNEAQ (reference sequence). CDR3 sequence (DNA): TGTGCCAGCAGCCAGGGGGGGACTAGCGGGAGGGAGCGGTTCTACGAGCAGTACTTC. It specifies CASSQGGTSGRERFYEQYF.

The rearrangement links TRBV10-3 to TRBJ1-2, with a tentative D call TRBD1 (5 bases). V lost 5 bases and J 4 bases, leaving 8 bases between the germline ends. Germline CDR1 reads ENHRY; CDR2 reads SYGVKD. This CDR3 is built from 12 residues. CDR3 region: CAISLDTYGYTF. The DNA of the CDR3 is TGTGCCATCAGTTTGGACACCTATGGCTACACCTTC.

The CDR3 loop is CASISGGANQPQHF. The DNA for the CDR3 is TGTGCCAGTATATCGGGGGGGGCAAATCAGCCCCAGCATTTT. V usage is TRBV19 and J usage is TRBJ1-5, with D perhaps matching TRBD1 (6 bases). The V end was cut by 7 bases, the J end by 4 bases, with 14 bases between. This CDR3 spans 14 amino acids. Germline CDR1 LNHDA, CDR2 SQIVND (reference sequence). Full variable domain (rest looked up from reference TRBV19 and TRBJ1-5): DGGITQSPKYLFRKEGQNVTLSCEQNLNHDAMYWYRQDPGQGLRLIYYSQIVNDFQKGDIAEGYSVSREKKESFPLTVTSAQKNPTAFYLCASISGGANQPQHFGDGTRLSIL.

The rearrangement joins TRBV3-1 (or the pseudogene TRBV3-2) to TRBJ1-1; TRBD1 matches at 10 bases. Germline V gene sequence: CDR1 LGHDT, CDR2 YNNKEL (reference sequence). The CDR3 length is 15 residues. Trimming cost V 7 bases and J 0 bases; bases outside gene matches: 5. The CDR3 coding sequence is TGTGCCAGCACTCGGGACAGGGGCCTGAACACTGAAGCTTTCTTT. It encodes CASTRDRGLNTEAFF.

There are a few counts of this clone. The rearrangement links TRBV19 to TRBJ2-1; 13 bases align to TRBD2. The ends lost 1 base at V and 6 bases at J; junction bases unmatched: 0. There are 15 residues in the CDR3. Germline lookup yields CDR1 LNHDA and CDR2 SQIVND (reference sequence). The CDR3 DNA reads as TGTGCCAGTAGTATAGGGACTAGCGGGAGCAATGAGCAGTTCTTC. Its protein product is CASSIGTSGSNEQFF.

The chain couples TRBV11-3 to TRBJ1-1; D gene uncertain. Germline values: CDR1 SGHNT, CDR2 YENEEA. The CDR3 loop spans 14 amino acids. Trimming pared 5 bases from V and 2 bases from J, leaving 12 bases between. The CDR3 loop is CASSPRSGNTEAFF. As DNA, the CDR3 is TGTGCCAGCAGCCCCCGATCAGGTAACACTGAAGCTTTCTTT.

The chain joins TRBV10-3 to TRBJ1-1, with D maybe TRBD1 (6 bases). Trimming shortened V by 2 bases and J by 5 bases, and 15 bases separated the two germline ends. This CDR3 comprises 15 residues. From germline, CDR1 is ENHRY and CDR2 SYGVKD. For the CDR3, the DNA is TGTGCCATCAGTGAGGGGAGGGGTCAGGGGACTGAAGCTTTCTTT. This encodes CAISEGRGQGTEAFF.

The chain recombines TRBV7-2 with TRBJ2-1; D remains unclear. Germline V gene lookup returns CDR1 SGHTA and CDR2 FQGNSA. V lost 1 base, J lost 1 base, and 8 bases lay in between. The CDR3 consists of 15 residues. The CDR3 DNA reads TGTGCCAGCAGCTTAGTTGAGGCATCCTACAATGAGCAGTTCTTC. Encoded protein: CASSLVEASYNEQFF.

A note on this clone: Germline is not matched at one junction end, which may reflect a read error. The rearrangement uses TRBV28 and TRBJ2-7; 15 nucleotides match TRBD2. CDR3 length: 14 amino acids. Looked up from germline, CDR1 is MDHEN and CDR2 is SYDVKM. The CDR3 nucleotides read TGTGCCAGCAGGGACGGACTAGCGGGAGGGCTATCGGACTTC. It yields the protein CASRDGLAGGLSDF.

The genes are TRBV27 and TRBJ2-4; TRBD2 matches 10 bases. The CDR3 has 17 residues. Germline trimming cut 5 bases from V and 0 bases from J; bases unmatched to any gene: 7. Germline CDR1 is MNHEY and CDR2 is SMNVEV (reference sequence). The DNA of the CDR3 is TGTGCCAGCAGTAGGACTAGCGGTTCTGTAGCCAAAAACATTCAGTACTTC. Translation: CASSRTSGSVAKNIQYF.

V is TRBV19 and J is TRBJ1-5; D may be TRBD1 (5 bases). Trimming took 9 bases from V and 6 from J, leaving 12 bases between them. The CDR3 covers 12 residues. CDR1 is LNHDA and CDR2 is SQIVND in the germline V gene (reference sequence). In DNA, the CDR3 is TGTGCCAGCGGATCGGGGGTTCAGCCCCAGCATTTT. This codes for CASGSGVQPQHF.

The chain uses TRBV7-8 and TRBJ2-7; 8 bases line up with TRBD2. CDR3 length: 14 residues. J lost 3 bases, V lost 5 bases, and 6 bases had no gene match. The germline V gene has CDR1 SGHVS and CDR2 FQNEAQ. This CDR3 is CASSTRTSNYEQYF. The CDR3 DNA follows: TGTGCCAGCAGCACCCGGACTAGCAACTACGAGCAGTACTTC.

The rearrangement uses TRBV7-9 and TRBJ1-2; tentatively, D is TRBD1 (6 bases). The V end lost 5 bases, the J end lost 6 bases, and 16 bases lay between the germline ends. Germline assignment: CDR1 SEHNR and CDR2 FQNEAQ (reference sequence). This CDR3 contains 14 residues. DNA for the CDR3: TGTGCCAGCAGCCCAAAGACAGGTTTGGATGGCTACACCTTC. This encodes CASSPKTGLDGYTF.

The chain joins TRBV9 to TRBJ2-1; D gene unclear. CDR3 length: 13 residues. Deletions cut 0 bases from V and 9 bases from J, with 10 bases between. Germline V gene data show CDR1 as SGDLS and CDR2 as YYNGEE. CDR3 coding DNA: TGTGCCAGCAGCGTAGCTCCAGGAAGTGAGCAGTTCTTC. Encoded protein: CASSVAPGSEQFF.